In its sample, the clone carrying this T cell receptor (beta chain) was seen many times. CDR1 and CDR2 (germline): SGDLS, YYNGEE. Trimming took 6 bases from V and 6 from J, leaving 16 bases between them. CDR3 length: 13 residues. A TCRbeta library incorporating unique molecular identifiers was prepared. TCRdb redid the calling of the PCR reads with MiXCR, one entry per CDR3 protein. The sample lists roughly 400,000 distinct CDR3 sequences, around 21% occurring once. This entry belongs to a study of T-cell reconstitution after alpha-beta-depleted transplantation in children. This clonotype was sampled from a human donor who donated a stem cell graft to a child with acute myeloid leukemia. Here the sequenced sample was PBMCs from the stem cell graft donor, taken from the stem cell graft. The chain has TRBV9 and TRBJ2-7; TRBD2 is a possible D gene (5 bases). CDR3 coding DNA: TGTGCCAGCACCGGCCACCTCGAGGGCGAGCAGTACTTC. This encodes CASTGHLEGEQYF.